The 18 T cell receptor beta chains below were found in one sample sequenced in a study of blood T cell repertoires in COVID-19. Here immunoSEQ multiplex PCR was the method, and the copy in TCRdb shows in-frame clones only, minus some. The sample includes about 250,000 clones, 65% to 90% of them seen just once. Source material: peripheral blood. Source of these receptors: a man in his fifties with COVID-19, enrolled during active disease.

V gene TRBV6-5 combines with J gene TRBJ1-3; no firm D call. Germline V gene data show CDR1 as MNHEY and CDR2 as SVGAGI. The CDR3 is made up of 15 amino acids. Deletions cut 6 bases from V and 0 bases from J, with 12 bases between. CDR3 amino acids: CASRVEDRSGNTIYF. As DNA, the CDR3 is TGTGCCAGCAGGGTCGAGGATCGCTCTGGAAACACCATATATTTT.

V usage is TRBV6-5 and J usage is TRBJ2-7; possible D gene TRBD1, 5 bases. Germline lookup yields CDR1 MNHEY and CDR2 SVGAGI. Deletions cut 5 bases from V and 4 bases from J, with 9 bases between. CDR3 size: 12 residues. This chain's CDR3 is CASSPQGYEQYF. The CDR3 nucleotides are TGTGCCAGCAGTCCTCAGGGATACGAGCAGTACTTC.

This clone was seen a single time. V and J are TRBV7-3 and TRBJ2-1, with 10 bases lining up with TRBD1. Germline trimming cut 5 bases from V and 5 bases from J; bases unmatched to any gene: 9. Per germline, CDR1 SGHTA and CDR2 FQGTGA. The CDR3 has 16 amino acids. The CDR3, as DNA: TGTGCCAGCAGCATGTCCGGGACAGGGGCCAACAATGAGCAGTTCTTC. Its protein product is CASSMSGTGANNEQFF.

The chain's CDR3 is CASSLLLGASYNEQFF. The CDR3 DNA sequence: TGTGCCAGCAGCTTATTGTTAGGGGCGTCCTACAATGAGCAGTTCTTC. The J gene is TRBJ2-1, the V gene TRBV7-9; possibly TRBD1 for D (5 bases). Trimming removed 2 bases at V and 1 base at J, with 12 bases between. Germline V lookup: CDR1 SEHNR, CDR2 FQNEAQ (reference sequence). This CDR3 region has 16 residues.

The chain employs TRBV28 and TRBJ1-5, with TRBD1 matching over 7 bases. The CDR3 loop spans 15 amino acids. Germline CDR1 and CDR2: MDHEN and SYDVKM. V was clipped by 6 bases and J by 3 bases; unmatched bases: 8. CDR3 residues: CASRPLDRVNQPQHF. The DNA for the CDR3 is TGTGCCAGCAGACCGCTCGACAGGGTCAATCAGCCCCAGCATTTT.

The CDR3 spells CASSQDGGSLQFF. Here the CDR3 DNA reads TGTGCCAGCAGCCAAGATGGCGGAAGCCTCCAGTTCTTC. This sequence joins TRBV3-1 (or the pseudogene TRBV3-2) and TRBJ2-1; the D is unclear. The CDR3 contains 13 residues. CDR1 is LGHDT and CDR2 is YNNKEL in the germline V gene (reference sequence). The V end was cut by 0 bases, the J end by 13 bases, with 13 bases between.

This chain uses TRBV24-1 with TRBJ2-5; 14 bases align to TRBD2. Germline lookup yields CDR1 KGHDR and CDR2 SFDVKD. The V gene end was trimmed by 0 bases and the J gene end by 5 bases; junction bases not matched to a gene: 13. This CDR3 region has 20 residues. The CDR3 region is CATSDLQRTSGGPKRETQYF. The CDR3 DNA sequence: TGTGCCACCAGTGATTTGCAACGGACTAGCGGGGGGCCTAAGAGGGAGACCCAGTACTTC.

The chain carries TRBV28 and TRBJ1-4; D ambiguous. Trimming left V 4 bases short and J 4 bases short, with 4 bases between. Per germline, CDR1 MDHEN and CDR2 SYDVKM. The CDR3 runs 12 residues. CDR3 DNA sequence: TGTGCCAGCAGTTCCCTTAATGAAAAACTGTTTTTT. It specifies CASSSLNEKLFF.

Written as DNA, the CDR3 is TGTGCCAGCAGCTTGGATTATGTGGTCTCGAGCTCCTATAATTCACCCCTCCACTTT. Translation: CASSLDYVVSSSYNSPLHF. The chain has TRBV5-8 and TRBJ1-6; D not certain. Germline V gene data show CDR1 as SGHTS and CDR2 as YDEGEE. CDR3 length: 19 amino acids. The V gene lost 0 bases and the J gene lost 0 bases, with 16 bases spanning the gap.

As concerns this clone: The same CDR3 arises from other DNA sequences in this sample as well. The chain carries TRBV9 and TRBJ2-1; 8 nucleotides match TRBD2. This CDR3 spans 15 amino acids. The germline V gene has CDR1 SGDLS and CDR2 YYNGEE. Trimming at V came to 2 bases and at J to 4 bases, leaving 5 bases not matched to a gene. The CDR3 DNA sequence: TGTGCCAGCAGCGTCAGCGGGGGCCAATACAATGAGCAGTTCTTC. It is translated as CASSVSGGQYNEQFF.

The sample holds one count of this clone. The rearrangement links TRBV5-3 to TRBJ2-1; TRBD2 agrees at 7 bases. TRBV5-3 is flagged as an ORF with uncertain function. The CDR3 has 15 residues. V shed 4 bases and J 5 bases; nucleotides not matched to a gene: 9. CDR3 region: CARSLRVSGHNEQFF. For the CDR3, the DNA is TGTGCCAGAAGCCTCAGGGTTAGCGGGCACAATGAGCAGTTCTTC.

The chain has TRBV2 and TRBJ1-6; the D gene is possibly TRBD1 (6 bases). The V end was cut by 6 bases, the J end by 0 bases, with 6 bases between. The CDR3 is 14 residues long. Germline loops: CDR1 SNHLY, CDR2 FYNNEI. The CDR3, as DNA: TGTGCCAGCAGACAGGGCTCCTATAATTCACCCCTCCACTTT. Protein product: CASRQGSYNSPLHF.

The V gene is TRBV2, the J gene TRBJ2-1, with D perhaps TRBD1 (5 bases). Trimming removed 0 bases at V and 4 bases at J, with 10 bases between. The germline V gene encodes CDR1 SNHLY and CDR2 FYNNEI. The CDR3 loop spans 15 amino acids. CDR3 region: CASSEAPGFYNEQFF. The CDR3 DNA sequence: TGTGCCAGCAGTGAAGCCCCAGGGTTTTACAATGAGCAGTTCTTC.

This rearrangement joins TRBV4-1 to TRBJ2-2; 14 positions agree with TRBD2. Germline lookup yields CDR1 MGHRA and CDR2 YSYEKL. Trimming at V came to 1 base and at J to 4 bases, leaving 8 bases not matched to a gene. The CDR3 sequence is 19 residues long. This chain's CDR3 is CASSQAPGLAGVFTGELFF. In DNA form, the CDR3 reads TGCGCCAGCAGCCAAGCTCCGGGACTAGCGGGGGTATTCACCGGGGAGCTGTTTTTT.

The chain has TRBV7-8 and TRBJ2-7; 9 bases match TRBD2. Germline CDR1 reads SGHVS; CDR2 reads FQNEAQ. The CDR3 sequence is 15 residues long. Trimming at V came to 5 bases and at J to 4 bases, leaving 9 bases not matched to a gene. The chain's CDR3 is CASSPLAGTIYEQYF. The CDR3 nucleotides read TGTGCCAGCAGCCCTCTAGCGGGGACAATTTACGAGCAGTACTTC.

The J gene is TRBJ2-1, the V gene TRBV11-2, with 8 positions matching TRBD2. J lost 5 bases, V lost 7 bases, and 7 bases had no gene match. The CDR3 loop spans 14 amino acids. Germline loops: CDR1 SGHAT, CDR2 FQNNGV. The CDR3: CASKAGLGDNEQFF. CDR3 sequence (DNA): TGTGCCAGCAAAGCGGGACTAGGTGACAATGAGCAGTTCTTC.

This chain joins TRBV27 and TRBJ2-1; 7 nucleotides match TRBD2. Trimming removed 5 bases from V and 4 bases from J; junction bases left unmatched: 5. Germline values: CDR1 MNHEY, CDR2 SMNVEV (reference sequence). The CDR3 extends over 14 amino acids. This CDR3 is CASSRSGAYNEQFF. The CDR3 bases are TGTGCCAGCAGTAGGAGCGGGGCTTACAATGAGCAGTTCTTC.

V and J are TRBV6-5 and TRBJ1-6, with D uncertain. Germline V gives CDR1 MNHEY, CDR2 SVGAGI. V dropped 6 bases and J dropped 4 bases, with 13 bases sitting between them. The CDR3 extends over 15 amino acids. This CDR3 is CASRSLNSYNSPLHF. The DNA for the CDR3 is TGTGCCAGCAGGTCCCTCAACAGTTATAATTCACCCCTCCACTTT.